Below are 10 T cell receptor beta chains sequenced from a single sample in a study of response to subunit inactivated influenza vaccine. One entry per CDR3 protein, called by TCRdb with MiXCR from the RT-PCR reads. The table shows around 570,000 distinct CDR3 sequences, with about 11% occurring only once. The same data also went into a second study, on T cells expressing NK-cell markers. That work contributes: The authors made TCR beta cDNA libraries by 5'RACE template switching. This switching added a universal primer site and UMIs.

The sample in question was PBMCs from blood, obtained on the day of vaccination. These receptor sequences come from a man aged 50-60 years who received an inactivated influenza vaccine.

This clonotype has only a few counts. In nucleotides, the CDR3 is TGTGCCAGCAGCCCCCCTGGGACACATTACAATGAGCAGTTCTTC. Its translation: CASSPPGTHYNEQFF. The V and J genes are TRBV9 and TRBJ2-1, with D perhaps TRBD1 (6 bases). The germline V and J ends were trimmed by 4 bases and 4 bases, with 15 bases remaining between them. The CDR3 is 15 residues long. Germline V lookup: CDR1 SGDLS, CDR2 YYNGEE.

Only a few counts were recorded for this clonotype. The CDR3 region has the DNA TGTGCCAGCAGTTCGCCGGGGGGGACAGGGGATTTCAATGAGCAGTTCTTC. Its translation: CASSSPGGTGDFNEQFF. The chain couples TRBV6-2 or TRBV6-3 to TRBJ2-1; the match to TRBD1 covers 10 bases. V gave up 4 bases and J gave up 6 bases; unmatched junction bases: 12. Germline CDR1 is MNHEY and CDR2 is SVGEGT. This CDR3 comprises 17 residues.

The sample holds a few counts of this clonotype. This CDR3 is CASRLNTYEQYF. DNA for the CDR3: TGTGCCAGCAGACTTAATACCTACGAGCAGTACTTC. This chain joins TRBV28 and TRBJ2-7; unclear D gene. The CDR3 is 12 amino acids. V gave up 6 bases and J gave up 2 bases, with 8 bases separating them. The V gene's germline CDR1 is MDHEN and CDR2 SYDVKM.

This sequence joins TRBV11-2 and TRBJ2-5, with D tentatively TRBD1 (6 bases). V was pared by 3 bases and J by 4 bases, with 15 bases between. Germline lookup yields CDR1 SGHAT and CDR2 FQNNGV. CDR3 size: 15 residues. CDR3 nucleotides: TGTGCCAGCAGCTTCGCCACAGGGTTTGCAGAGACCCAGTACTTC. As protein: CASSFATGFAETQYF.

V is TRBV20-1 and J is TRBJ2-3, with a tentative D call TRBD2 (7 bases). V shed 5 bases and J shed 4 bases, with 16 bases lying between them. This CDR3 comprises 14 residues. Germline values: CDR1 DFQATT, CDR2 SNEGSKA (reference sequence). The chain's CDR3 is CSAGGLAVSDTQYF. CDR3 nucleotides: TGCAGTGCTGGGGGGCTAGCGGTCTCAGATACGCAGTATTTT.

This clonotype was seen more than once but under ten times. This chain connects TRBV20-1 to TRBJ2-1; D possibly matches TRBD1 or TRBD2 (6 bases each). The V end lost 6 bases, the J end lost 2 bases, and 17 bases lay between the germline ends. Germline CDR1 DFQATT, CDR2 SNEGSKA (reference sequence). This CDR3 region has 15 residues. The CDR3 DNA is TGCAGTGCCCAAGAGGGGGGACTCGCCTACAATGAGCAGTTCTTC. Translated, it gives CSAQEGGLAYNEQFF.

This clonotype was counted a few times. V and J are TRBV7-9 and TRBJ1-5; 10 nucleotides agree with TRBD1. The CDR3 extends over 15 amino acids. V trimming: 5 bases; J trimming: 4 bases; junction bases outside the gene matches: 5. Germline lookup yields CDR1 SEHNR and CDR2 FQNEAQ (reference sequence). CDR3 sequence reads: CASSTGTGDNQPQHF. DNA for the CDR3: TGTGCCAGCAGCACCGGGACAGGGGATAATCAGCCCCAGCATTTT.

J is TRBJ2-5 and V is TRBV5-4; 9 nucleotides match TRBD1. Germline loops: CDR1 SGHNT, CDR2 YYREEE (reference sequence). V lost 4 bases to trimming and J lost 14 bases; unmatched junction nucleotides: 9. The CDR3 has 12 residues. CDR3 sequence: CASSDSLGQGYF. In DNA form, the CDR3 reads TGTGCCAGCAGCGACAGTTTGGGACAGGGTTACTTC.

The chain recombines TRBV5-4 with TRBJ1-6; no clear D gene. Germline lookup yields CDR1 SGHNT and CDR2 YYREEE (reference sequence). The CDR3 extends over 14 amino acids. V lost 3 bases to trimming and J lost 10 bases, with 14 bases between them. CDR3 bases: TGTGCCAGCAGCTCCTCCGGGAGTTACTCACCCCTCCACTTT. The encoded protein is CASSSSGSYSPLHF.

This clonotype was counted ten times or more. The V call is TRBV28, the J call TRBJ2-1; possible D gene TRBD2, 6 bases. V was clipped by 6 bases and J by 1 base, with 7 bases between them. Per germline, CDR1 MDHEN and CDR2 SYDVKM. The CDR3 length is 13 residues. CDR3 nucleotides: TGTGCCAGCAGGCTAGCGTCCTACAATGAGCAGTTCTTC. Protein product: CASRLASYNEQFF.